The 18 T cell receptor beta chains reported below all come from one sample, sequenced in a study of blood T cells in healthy people across ages (dated by TCRdb to 2015 to 2017). The receptor library was made with 5' RACE. Sequencing was performed on an Illumina HiSeq 2500. A second PCR of roughly 7 to 11 cycles was performed with a sample-barcoded 5' primer and a J-beta primer mix. TCRdb trimmed the raw reads at Q25, called clones with MiXCR and kept productive beta chains. Every distinct CDR3 protein forms one entry, paired with its most common genes and DNA. The sample table holds 1,300,000 or so distinct CDR3 sequences, of which approximately 60% were seen once. Jointly, the top ten make up about 6.3% of the sample. Source material: blood. The receptor set was obtained from a man younger than 30 in good health.

The V gene is TRBV28, the J gene TRBJ2-7; a weak D match, TRBD1 (5 bases). Germline CDR1 reads MDHEN; CDR2 reads SYDVKM. CDR3 size: 14 residues. V lost 0 bases, J lost 5 bases, and 11 bases lay in between. DNA of the CDR3: TGTGCCAGCAGTTTATGGGATTCAGGGAACGAGCAGTACTTC. Its protein product is CASSLWDSGNEQYF. Full variable domain (rest looked up from reference TRBV28 and TRBJ2-7): DVKVTQSSRYLVKRTGEKVFLECVQDMDHENMFWYRQDPGLGLRLIYFSYDVKMKEKGDIPEGYSVSREKKERFSLILESASTNQTSMYLCASSLWDSGNEQYFGPGTRLTVT.

The chain has TRBV6-6 and TRBJ1-5, with a weak D call TRBD1 (6 bases). The CDR3 loop spans 16 amino acids. V shed 1 base and J shed 4 bases, with 14 bases lying between them. Germline V CDR1 and CDR2: MNHNY, SVGAGI (reference sequence). The CDR3 sequence is CASSYYPGGANQPQHF. For the CDR3, the DNA is TGTGCCAGCAGTTACTACCCTGGGGGGGCTAATCAGCCCCAGCATTTT.

The chain employs TRBV12-3 or TRBV12-4 and TRBJ2-5, with D possibly being TRBD1 or TRBD2 (6 bases each). The CDR3 is 15 residues long. Trimming stripped 8 bases from V and 1 base from J, with 17 bases between. CDR3 bases: TGTGCCAGCTCCCAGGGGCGGGGCCTCCAAGAGACCCAGTACTTC. It encodes CASSQGRGLQETQYF.

This chain links TRBV6-5 with TRBJ2-1; D is possibly TRBD2 (5 bases). Between the trimmed V and J ends, which lost 1 base and 3 bases, there was a span of 13 bases. The CDR3 is made up of 16 amino acids. Germline values: CDR1 MNHEY, CDR2 SVGAGI. The CDR3 loop reads CASSYWGAGGYNEQFF. The DNA for the CDR3 is TGTGCCAGCAGTTACTGGGGTGCTGGAGGCTACAATGAGCAGTTCTTC.

This clonotype was detected a few times. The rearrangement links TRBV20-1 to TRBJ2-7; D is uncertain. V was shortened by 4 bases and J by 5 bases, with 21 bases between the two germline ends. CDR3 length: 15 amino acids. Germline-derived CDR1 and CDR2 are DFQATT and SNEGSKA (reference sequence). The CDR3, as DNA: TGCAGTGCTAAACTGCACAAAGACCCAACAGACGAGCAGTACTTC. It is translated as CSAKLHKDPTDEQYF.

Here the CDR3 reads CSAKDREYYSPLHF. DNA of the CDR3: TGCAGTGCTAAGGACAGGGAGTATTACTCACCCCTCCACTTT. The gene calls are TRBV20-1 and TRBJ1-6; 8 nucleotides agree with TRBD1. The CDR3 runs 14 residues. Germline V gene sequence: CDR1 DFQATT, CDR2 SNEGSKA (reference sequence). Losses at the gene ends were 4 bases for V and 10 bases for J; bases not matched to a gene: 9.

Remarks on this clonotype: One junction end disagrees with the germline gene, perhaps due to a read error. This chain links TRBV6-1 with TRBJ2-6; D may be TRBD1 (5 bases). The CDR3 runs to 15 residues. The V gene's germline CDR1 is MNHNS and CDR2 SASEGT. Here the CDR3 reads CASSEDASGANVPTF. The CDR3 DNA follows: TGTGCCAGCAGTGAAGACGCCTCTGGGGCCAACGTCCCGACTTTC.

For the CDR3, the DNA is TGCAGTGCATATCTTCTGGCGGGACAAAACTATGGCTACACCTTC. Translation gives CSAYLLAGQNYGYTF. The rearrangement joins TRBV20-1 to TRBJ1-2, with D perhaps TRBD1 (6 bases). Trimming removed 6 bases at V and 2 bases at J, with 19 bases between. Germline CDR1 is DFQATT and CDR2 is SNEGSKA (reference sequence). This CDR3 contains 15 residues.

The chain links TRBV12-3 or TRBV12-4 to TRBJ2-3; a weak D match, TRBD1 (5 bases). Deletions cut 7 bases from V and 3 bases from J, with 20 bases between. This CDR3 is built from 16 residues. The CDR3 spells CASTRSDRALTDTQYF. The CDR3 nucleotides read TGTGCCAGCACCCGATCCGACAGAGCGCTTACAGATACGCAGTATTTT.

This chain's CDR3 is CASSSGQLGKETQYF. DNA of the CDR3: TGTGCCAGCAGTTCCGGACAACTGGGGAAAGAGACCCAGTACTTC. V and J are TRBV12-3 or TRBV12-4 and TRBJ2-5, with D possibly TRBD1 on 5 matching bases. Trimming shortened V by 4 bases and J by 3 bases, and 15 bases separated the two germline ends. CDR3 size: 15 residues.

This clonotype has just a few counts. The chain couples TRBV12-3 or TRBV12-4 to TRBJ2-6; a weak D match, TRBD1 (5 bases). The CDR3 has 15 amino acids. Trimming cost V 6 bases and J 2 bases, with 11 bases left between them. In nucleotides, the CDR3 is TGTGCCAGCAGCCTCGGACACGCTGGGGCCAACGTCCTGACTTTC. The encoded protein is CASSLGHAGANVLTF.

The chain uses TRBV5-1 and TRBJ2-3; D gene uncertain. The V and J ends lost 5 bases and 6 bases respectively, with 13 bases between them. The germline V gene has CDR1 SGHRS and CDR2 YFSETQ. The CDR3 covers 13 residues. CDR3 bases: TGCGCCAGCAGTCCCAGAGCATGGGATACGCAGTATTTT. This codes for CASSPRAWDTQYF.

The chain recombines TRBV28 with TRBJ2-3, with 10 bases that match TRBD2. The CDR3 is 15 residues long. Looked up from germline, CDR1 is MDHEN and CDR2 is SYDVKM. The junction had 13 bases not matched to a gene; V was cut back by 5 bases and J by 11 bases. CDR3 loop: CASSRDLAGEGRQYF. The CDR3 DNA sequence: TGTGCCAGCAGTCGGGACCTAGCGGGAGAGGGTAGGCAGTATTTT.

J is TRBJ1-2 and V is TRBV21-1. TRBV21-1 is a listed pseudogene. The CDR3 sequence is 14 residues long. The CDR3 loop is CASSGGEADYGYTF. CDR3 bases: TGTGCCAGCAGTGGTGGAGAGGCAGACTATGGCTACACCTTC.

The chain carries TRBV12-3 or TRBV12-4 and TRBJ2-3; no firm D call. The CDR3 spans 14 residues. Trimming removed 6 bases at V and 5 bases at J, with 15 bases between. CDR3 region: CASSRSFIRDTQYF. CDR3 coding DNA: TGTGCCAGCAGCCGATCCTTTATTCGAGATACGCAGTATTTT.

The chain has TRBV6-1 and TRBJ2-1; D perhaps matches TRBD1 (6 bases). The V and J ends lost 3 bases and 4 bases respectively, with 10 bases between them. The CDR3 contains 14 residues. The germline gives CDR1 MNHNS, CDR2 SASEGT. The CDR3 coding sequence is TGTGCCAGCAGTGATCTCGGGACATACAATGAGCAGTTCTTC. This encodes CASSDLGTYNEQFF.

The V call is TRBV4-1, the J call TRBJ1-2; TRBD1 is a possible D gene (5 bases). Germline CDR1 MGHRA, CDR2 YSYEKL. This CDR3 spans 15 amino acids. Trimming pared 1 base from V and 0 bases from J, leaving 9 bases between. The CDR3 DNA reads TGCGCCAGCAGCCAAGGACAGTTGTCTAACTATGGCTACACCTTC. The encoded protein is CASSQGQLSNYGYTF.

This chain links TRBV4-3 with TRBJ1-2, with D possibly TRBD1 on 5 matching bases. V shed 0 bases and J shed 4 bases, with 12 bases lying between them. Germline loops: CDR1 LGHNA, CDR2 YSLEER. This CDR3 has 15 amino acids. The CDR3 protein is CASSQDGTALYGYTF. The CDR3 DNA is TGCGCCAGCAGCCAAGACGGGACGGCCCTCTATGGCTACACCTTC.